This is a list of T cell receptor beta chains from one sample in a study of blood T cell repertoires in COVID-19. TCRdb's copy holds only in-frame clones and misses some; the assay was immunoSEQ multiplex PCR. Of tens of thousands of clones listed, 81% are singletons. Specimen: peripheral blood. These receptors all come from a woman in her seventies with acute or convalescent COVID-19. Both conserved end residues are part of each CDR3. Each record gives: D gene, clone size, V gene, J gene, CDR3 DNA, CDR3 protein. A D gene is named only where the DNA matches it firmly. Size tells how often a clone was seen (once, few, many) or the class of an expanded clone, and some rows leave it out.

TRBD1,once,TRBV19,TRBJ2-1,TGTGCCAGTAGTATTCCGGGACAGGGGGTCAATGAGCAGTTCTTC,CASSIPGQGVNEQFF
.,once,TRBV10-3,TRBJ1-6,TGTGCCATCAGAAGGGAGTATAATTCACCCCTCCACTTT,CAIRREYNSPLHF
TRBD2,few,TRBV7-2,TRBJ2-2,TGTGCCAGCAGCTTAAGCGGGAGGAACACCGGGGAGCTGTTTTTT,CASSLSGRNTGELFF
.,few,TRBV19,TRBJ2-1,TGTGCCAGTAGACCAATAAGCGGAGTTTACAATGAGCAGTTCTTC,CASRPISGVYNEQFF
.,once,TRBV28,TRBJ1-5,TGTGCCAGCAGTTTGGAACAGCAGTCCTGGAATCAGCCCCAGCATTTT,CASSLEQQSWNQPQHF
.,.,TRBV5-1,TRBJ1-2,TGCGCCAGCAGCTTGGCCGACAGGAACTATGGCTACACCTTC,CASSLADRNYGYTF
.,.,TRBV19,TRBJ1-6,TGTGCCAGTAGTATGGACAACGTTAATTCACCCCTCCACTTT,CASSMDNVNSPLHF
.,.,TRBV7-2,TRBJ2-7,TGTGCCAGCAGCCCAATGAGCTCCTACGAGCAGTACTTC,CASSPMSSYEQYF
.,.,TRBV4-3,TRBJ1-5,TGCGCCAGCAGCCAAAACAGAGATCAGCCCCAGCATTTT,CASSQNRDQPQHF
.,few,TRBV29-1,TRBJ2-1,TGCAGCGTTGGACAGTCCTACAATGAGCAGTTCTTC,CSVGQSYNEQFF
.,.,TRBV7-2,TRBJ2-3,TGTGCCAGCAGCTCCGCGACCCCTGGAGAAGATACGCAGTATTTT,CASSSATPGEDTQYF
TRBD1,few,TRBV27,TRBJ2-1,TGTGCCAGCAGTCCCCTAGGGGGCGCGGAGCTGGATAATGAGCAGTTCTTC,CASSPLGGAELDNEQFF
TRBD1,.,TRBV6-2/TRBV6-3,TRBJ1-2,TGTGCCAGCAGTTACGAGCGGTTGGGGACAGGGCGAATCTATGGCTACACCTTC,CASSYERLGTGRIYGYTF
TRBD1,.,TRBV10-3,TRBJ1-5,TGTGCCATCAGTCCTACAGGGGGCACTCAGCCCCAGCATTTT,CAISPTGGTQPQHF
TRBD1,.,TRBV7-2,TRBJ1-1,TGTGCCAGCACCGTGGGGACAGCTCCTGAAGCTTTCTTT,CASTVGTAPEAFF
TRBD1,few,TRBV5-6,TRBJ1-2,TGTGCCAGCAGCCTGGACAGGGCTTATGGCTACACCTTC,CASSLDRAYGYTF
TRBD2,.,TRBV28,TRBJ2-1,TGTGCCACCGAAGAGGCGGGAGGGCCCCCCAATGAGCAGTTCTTC,CATEEAGGPPNEQFF
TRBD2,.,TRBV7-9,TRBJ2-1,TGTGCCAGCAGCAGCGGGACTAGCGGGGGGTATGAGCAGTTCTTC,CASSSGTSGGYEQFF
TRBD1,.,TRBV29-1,TRBJ1-1,TGCAGCGTTGGATATGTGACAGGGGGCACTGAAGCTTTCTTT,CSVGYVTGGTEAFF
.,.,TRBV30,TRBJ1-2,TGTGCCTGGAGGAGCACTAACTATGGCTACACCTTC,CAWRSTNYGYTF
TRBD1,.,TRBV5-1,TRBJ2-1,TGCGCCAGCAGCTTGGGATCGGGGACAGGGGGTTTCGATGAGCAGTTCTTC,CASSLGSGTGGFDEQFF
.,once,TRBV12-3/TRBV12-4,TRBJ1-1,TGTGCCAGCAGTCAGATTAATCAGGGTTTTGCTTTCTTT,CASSQINQGFAFF
TRBD1,.,TRBV2,TRBJ2-7,TGTGCCAGCACTGGGATTTCGGGACAGGGGCGCTACGAGCAGTACTTC,CASTGISGQGRYEQYF
.,.,TRBV5-4,TRBJ2-2,TGTGCCAGCAGCGTCGGGTGGTCGGGAACCGGGGAGCTGTTTTTT,CASSVGWSGTGELFF
.,.,TRBV7-2,TRBJ2-4,TGTGCCAGCAGACTCCTAGCCAAAAACATTCAGTACTTC,CASRLLAKNIQYF
TRBD1,.,TRBV7-9,TRBJ2-1,TGTGCCAGCAGCCGACAGGGGTACAATGAGCAGTTCTTC,CASSRQGYNEQFF
TRBD1,once,TRBV27,TRBJ1-1,TGTGCCAGCAGTCCACAGGGGCCACACACTGAAGCTTTCTTT,CASSPQGPHTEAFF
.,.,TRBV7-8,TRBJ1-5,TGTGCCAGCAGCTTCGGAGACAGGAATCAGCCCCAGCATTTT,CASSFGDRNQPQHF
.,.,TRBV6-1,TRBJ1-1,TGTGCCAGCAGTGAACAGGTTAGGGGGAATGAAGCTTTCTTT,CASSEQVRGNEAFF
.,few,TRBV14,TRBJ1-2,TGTGCCAGCAGCCACGGGGGGAGGGTTCCTAGTGGCTACACCTTC,CASSHGGRVPSGYTF
.,.,TRBV4-2,TRBJ2-1,TGTGCCAGCAGCCAAGCGGAGAGCTCCTACAATGAGCAGTTCTTC,CASSQAESSYNEQFF
.,.,TRBV6-5,TRBJ1-4,TGTGCCAGCAGGACGGGGGGGGAGGGAAAACTGTTTTTT,CASRTGGEGKLFF
.,.,TRBV9,TRBJ2-5,TGTGCCAGCAGCGGACGCATTCAGGGGCTAGGGTTGGAGACCCAGTACTTC,CASSGRIQGLGLETQYF
TRBD1,.,TRBV6-1,TRBJ2-1,TGTGCCAGCAGTGAAGCGTCGGGACAGGGAGGCAATGAGCAGTTCTTC,CASSEASGQGGNEQFF
.,.,TRBV10-2,TRBJ1-6,TGCGCCAGCAGTGAGTCGGGCAATTCACCCCTCCACTTT,CASSESGNSPLHF
.,.,TRBV28,TRBJ2-1,TGTGCCAGCAGCCCCCGACTTCCCGTGGGGAGTGAGCAGTTCTTC,CASSPRLPVGSEQFF
.,.,TRBV6-2/TRBV6-3,TRBJ1-4,TGTGCCAGCAGTACTTACACGCCCGGGAATGAAAAACTGTTTTTT,CASSTYTPGNEKLFF
.,.,TRBV3-1/TRBV3-2,TRBJ1-6,TGTGCCAGCAGCCTTATAACAGGAGATAATTCACCCCTCCACTTT,CASSLITGDNSPLHF
.,.,TRBV5-1,TRBJ1-1,TGCGCCAGCAGCGGAGACCGCGGGACTGAAGCTTTCTTT,CASSGDRGTEAFF